A single TCR beta chain is shown here with its context. Its antigen is not known. This sample is part of a study of T cell responses to AZD1222 COVID-19 vaccine. Study outcomes and limitations: Among the donors, most were white British and more were female, and clonal diversity was possibly underestimated. Regions 160-218 and 743-854 held dominance among vaccine-associated CD4 TCRs, which spanned spike.

This CDR3 contains 11 residues. Germline lookup yields CDR1 DFQATT and CDR2 SNEGSKA (reference sequence). V lost 5 bases, J lost 1 base, and 4 bases lay in between. Sequencing used immunoSEQ multiplex PCR; TCRdb keeps in-frame clones, though not all of them. Of 120,000 to 150,000 clones in the sample, roughly 93% were seen once. V usage is TRBV20-1 and J usage is TRBJ2-3; D unresolved. The sequence derives from an adult in good health. Sequences were derived from peripheral blood, sampled on day 0 of MenACWY control vaccination. The CDR3 region is CSAGRTDTQYF. CDR3 nucleotides: TGCAGTGCTGGGCGCACAGATACGCAGTATTTT.